Only a few counts were recorded for the clone carrying this T cell receptor (beta chain). This record comes from a study of T cells in Graves' hyperthyroidism and ophthalmopathy. The CDR3 runs 14 residues. CDR1 is SGHAT and CDR2 is FQNNGV in the germline V gene. The V and J ends lost 3 bases and 2 bases respectively, with 11 bases between them. Patients counted as stable if ophthalmopathy did not develop within 18 months. Uncontrolled infection, other autoimmune disease, pregnancy or lactation excluded patients. PBMCs came from more than 8.5 ml fresh peripheral blood. RNA transcripts yielded amplified TCR beta CDR3 regions. RT-PCR in the first round (using the HTBI primer set) targeted the TCR CDR3. Using its own MiXCR run on the multiplex PCR reads, TCRdb lists one record per CDR3 protein. The data contain around 690,000 distinct CDR3 sequences, 15% to 20% of them singletons.

The sequencing sample was made of blood. The chain employs TRBV11-2 and TRBJ2-7, with D unresolved. This receptor was taken from a man aged 50-59 years with Graves' hyperthyroidism. CDR3 loop: CASSFGPVTYEQYF. In DNA, the CDR3 is TGTGCCAGCAGCTTCGGGCCAGTTACCTACGAGCAGTACTTC.